This TCR beta chain was identified during a study of CD8+ T cells in alopecia areata. This clone was observed a few times. Its target is unknown. The investigators collected lesional scalp punch biopsies and peripheral blood from alopecia areata patients. Cell sorting on a FACSAria was used to separate CD4+ and CD8+ T cells from the PBMCs. The V end lost 0 bases, the J end lost 8 bases, and 11 bases lay between the germline ends. The CDR3 loop spans 13 amino acids. Germline loops: CDR1 SGHDT, CDR2 YYEEEE. After isolation, RNA underwent reverse transcription to generate cDNA as the sequencing template. Sequenced by immunoSEQ multiplex PCR; TCRdb stores in-frame clones only, minus some. The data hold 100,000 to 130,000 clones, with 50% to 60% observed a single time. Overall study results and limits: Alopecia totalis/universalis scalp especially showed more expanded CD8+ clones than normal scalp.

This receptor was identified in a human donor with alopecia areata. Sample: NKG2D-low CD8+ T cells sorted from blood. The V gene is TRBV5-6, the J gene TRBJ1-1; D is unclear. CDR3 DNA sequence: TGTGCCAGCAGCTTGGGTCCTTCTAAAGAAGCTTTCTTT. Translating it yields CASSLGPSKEAFF.